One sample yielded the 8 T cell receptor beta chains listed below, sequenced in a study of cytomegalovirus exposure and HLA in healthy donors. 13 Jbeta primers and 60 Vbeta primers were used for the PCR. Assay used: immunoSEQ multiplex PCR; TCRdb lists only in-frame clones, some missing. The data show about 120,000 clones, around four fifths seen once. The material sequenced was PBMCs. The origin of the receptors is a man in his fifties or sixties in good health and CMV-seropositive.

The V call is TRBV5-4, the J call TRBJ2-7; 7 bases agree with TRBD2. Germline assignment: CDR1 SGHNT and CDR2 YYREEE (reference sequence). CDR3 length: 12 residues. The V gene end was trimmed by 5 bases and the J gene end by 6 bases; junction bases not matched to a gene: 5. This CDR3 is CASSLTGGEQYF. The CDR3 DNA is TGTGCCAGCAGTCTCACGGGGGGCGAGCAGTACTTC.

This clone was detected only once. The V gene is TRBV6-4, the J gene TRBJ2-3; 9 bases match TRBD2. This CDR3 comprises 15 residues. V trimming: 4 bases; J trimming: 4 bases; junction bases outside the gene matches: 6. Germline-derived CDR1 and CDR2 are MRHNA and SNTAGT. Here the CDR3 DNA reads TGTGCCAGCAGTGTTTCTAGCGGGGCCTCAGATACGCAGTATTTT. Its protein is CASSVSSGASDTQYF.

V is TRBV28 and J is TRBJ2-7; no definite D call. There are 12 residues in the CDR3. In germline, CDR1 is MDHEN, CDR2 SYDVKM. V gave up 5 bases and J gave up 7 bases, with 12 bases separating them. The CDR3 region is CASSLHSGEQYF. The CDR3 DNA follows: TGTGCCAGCAGTCTTCACAGTGGGGAGCAGTACTTC.

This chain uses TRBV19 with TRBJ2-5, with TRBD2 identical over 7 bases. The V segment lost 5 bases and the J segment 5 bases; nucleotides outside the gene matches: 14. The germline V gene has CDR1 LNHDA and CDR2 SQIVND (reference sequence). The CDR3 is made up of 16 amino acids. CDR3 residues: CASSAVWEGRGETQYF. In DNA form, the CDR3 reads TGTGCCAGTAGTGCGGTGTGGGAGGGACGGGGGGAGACCCAGTACTTC.

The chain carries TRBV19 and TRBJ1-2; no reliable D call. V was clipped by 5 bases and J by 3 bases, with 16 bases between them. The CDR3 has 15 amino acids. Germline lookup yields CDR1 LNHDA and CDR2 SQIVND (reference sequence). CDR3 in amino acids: CASSPNPGAYYGYTF. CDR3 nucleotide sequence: TGTGCCAGTAGTCCAAACCCCGGTGCGTACTATGGCTACACCTTC.

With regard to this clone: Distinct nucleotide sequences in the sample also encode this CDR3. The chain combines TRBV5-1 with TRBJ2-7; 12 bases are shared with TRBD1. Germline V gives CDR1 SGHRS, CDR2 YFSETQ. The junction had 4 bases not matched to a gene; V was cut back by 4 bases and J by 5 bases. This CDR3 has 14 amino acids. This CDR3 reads CASSRGQGANEQYF. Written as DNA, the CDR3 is TGCGCCAGCAGCAGGGGACAGGGGGCTAACGAGCAGTACTTC.

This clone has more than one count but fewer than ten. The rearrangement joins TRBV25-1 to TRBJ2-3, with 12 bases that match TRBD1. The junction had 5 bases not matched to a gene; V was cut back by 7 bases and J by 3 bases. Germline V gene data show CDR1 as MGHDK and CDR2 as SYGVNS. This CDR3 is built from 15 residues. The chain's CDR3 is CASNGGQGATDTQYF. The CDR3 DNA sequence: TGTGCCAGCAACGGGGGACAGGGGGCTACAGATACGCAGTATTTT. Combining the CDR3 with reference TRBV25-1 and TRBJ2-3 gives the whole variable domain EADIYQTPRYLVIGTGKKITLECSQTMGHDKMYWYQQDPGMELHLIHYSYGVNSTEKGDLSSESTVSRIRTEHFPLTLESARPSHTSQYLCASNGGQGATDTQYFGPGTRLTVL.

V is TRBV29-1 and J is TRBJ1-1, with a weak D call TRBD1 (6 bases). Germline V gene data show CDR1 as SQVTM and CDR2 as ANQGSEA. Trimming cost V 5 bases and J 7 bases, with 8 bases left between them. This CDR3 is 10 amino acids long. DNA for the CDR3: TGCAGCGTTAAACAGGGTGAAGCTTTCTTT. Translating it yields CSVKQGEAFF. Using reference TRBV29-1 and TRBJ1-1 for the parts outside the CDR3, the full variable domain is SAVISQKPSRDICQRGTSLTIQCQVDSQVTMMFWYRQQPGQSLTLIATANQGSEATYESGFVIDKFPISRPNLTFSTLTVSNMSPEDSSIYLCSVKQGEAFFGQGTRLTVV.